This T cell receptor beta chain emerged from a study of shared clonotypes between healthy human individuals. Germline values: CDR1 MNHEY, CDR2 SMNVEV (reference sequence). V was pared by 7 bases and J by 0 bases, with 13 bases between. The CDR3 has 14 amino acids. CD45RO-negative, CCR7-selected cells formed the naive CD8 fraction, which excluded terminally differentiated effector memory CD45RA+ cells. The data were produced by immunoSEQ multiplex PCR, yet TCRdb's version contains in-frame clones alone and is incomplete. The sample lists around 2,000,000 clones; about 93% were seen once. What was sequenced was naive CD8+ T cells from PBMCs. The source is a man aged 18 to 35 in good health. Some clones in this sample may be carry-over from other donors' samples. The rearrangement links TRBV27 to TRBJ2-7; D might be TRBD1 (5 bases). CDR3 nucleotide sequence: TGTGCCAGCAAGTCTGGGGCCGCCTCCTACGAGCAGTACTTC. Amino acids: CASKSGAASYEQYF.